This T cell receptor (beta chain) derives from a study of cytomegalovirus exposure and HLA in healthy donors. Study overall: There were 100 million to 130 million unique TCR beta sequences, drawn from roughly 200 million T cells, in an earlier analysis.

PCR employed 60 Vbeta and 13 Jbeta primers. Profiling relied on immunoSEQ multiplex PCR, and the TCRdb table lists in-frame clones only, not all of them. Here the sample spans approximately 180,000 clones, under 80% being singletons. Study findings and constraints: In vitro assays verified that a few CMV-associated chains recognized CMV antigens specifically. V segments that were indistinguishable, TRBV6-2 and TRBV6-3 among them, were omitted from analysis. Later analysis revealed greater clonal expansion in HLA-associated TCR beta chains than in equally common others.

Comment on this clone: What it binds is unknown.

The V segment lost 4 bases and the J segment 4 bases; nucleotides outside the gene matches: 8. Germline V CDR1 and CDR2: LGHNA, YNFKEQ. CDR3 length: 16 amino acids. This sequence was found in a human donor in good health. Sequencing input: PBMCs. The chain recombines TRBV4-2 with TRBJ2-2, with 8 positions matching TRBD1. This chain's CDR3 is CASSPSTGGTTGELFF. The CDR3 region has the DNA TGTGCCAGCAGCCCGTCAACAGGGGGGACCACCGGGGAGCTGTTTTTT.